Below, one TCR beta chain is given with its context. There is no known antigen for this receptor. No base quality values were provided; no much bigger clone lies one nucleotide off. The data are from a study of blood T cell repertoires in COVID-19 (dated by TCRdb to 2018 to 2021). Regarding the study in general: Samples covering the acute and convalescent phases of COVID-19 were provided by collaborators in the United States, Italy and Spain. The prospective study material was composed of cDNA or gDNA derived from T cells, B-cell-depleted T cells, or PBMCs. Subjects who had been exposed to COVID-19, were actively infected with it, or had recovered from it provided the deeply sampled blood TCRbeta repertoires that made up the dataset. A freely available public database, intended as a resource for researchers studying the immune response to SARS-CoV-2, is where the repertoires were released. The samples were drawn from two sources: the first 160 participants of the ongoing ImmuneRACE study, and over 1,000 subjects contributed by 6 global collaborators. Sample metadata almost always included a de-identified subject ID, COVID-19 status, age in years and sex. Where HLA class I and class II types were available, the types were taken from metadata supplied by the sample provider, not from assay-based typing. What the study reported, not specific to this receptor: Clinical and demographic metadata were provided uncurated, with the amount varying by source and participant.

Trimming leaves V shorter by 0 bases and J shorter by 3 bases, with the junction holding 3 bases beyond the gene matches. The CDR3, from cysteine to phenylalanine, totals 14 residues. The DNA shown is the 42-base CDR3, in frame from base 1. The germline V gene (reference sequence) provides CDR1 GTSNPN and CDR2 SVGIG. Participants in the prospective study were enrolled through a virtual design, were aged roughly 18 to 100 years, and lived in approximately 25 United States geographic areas. To assign participants to cohorts, the prospective study relied on clinical history that participants themselves reported in a screening survey and a study questionnaire. A participant counted as exposed if, within 2 weeks of entering the study, that participant had been in contact with someone who had a PCR-confirmed or clinician-diagnosed COVID-19 case. In the prospective study, whole blood, serum and a nasopharyngeal or oropharyngeal swab were collected from each participant by mobile phlebotomists. Prospective study participants could optionally give additional blood draws and questionnaires over an approximately 2-month period. Blood samples from the prospective study were shipped frozen or at room temperature prior to DNA extraction.

The immunoSEQ Assay, a bias-controlled multiplex PCR, was used to amplify TCRbeta CDR3 regions from genomic DNA. In the authors' own workflow: The number of nucleated cells in each sample was estimated by amplification of reference gene primers within the assay. Sequence reads were collapsed and filtered to measure the absolute abundance of every unique TCRbeta CDR3 rearrangement. For each sample, productive Simpson clonality was calculated as the square root of Simpson's diversity index over productive rearrangements. TCRdb re-hosts the immuneACCESS table, in-frame sequences only. Its copies lack some clones; in the studies checked, an unresolved V gene accounts for under half of them, and the cause for the rest is not known. For V, J and clone size, that table is used; D and trimming come from the DNA. The sample data list fewer than 350,000 clones, and 85% of these were observed just once. The ten largest clones represent 1.9% of the sample.

The material sequenced was PBMCs or T cells enriched from blood (not recorded which). This sequence was found in a woman aged 25-40 years who had been exposed to COVID-19. The chain is assembled from TRBV30 and TRBJ2-7, with 9 bases matching TRBD1. The CDR3 amino acid sequence is: CAWSVGTGIYEQYF. The nucleotides are TGTGCCTGGAGTGTAGGGACAGGGATCTACGAGCAGTACTTC.